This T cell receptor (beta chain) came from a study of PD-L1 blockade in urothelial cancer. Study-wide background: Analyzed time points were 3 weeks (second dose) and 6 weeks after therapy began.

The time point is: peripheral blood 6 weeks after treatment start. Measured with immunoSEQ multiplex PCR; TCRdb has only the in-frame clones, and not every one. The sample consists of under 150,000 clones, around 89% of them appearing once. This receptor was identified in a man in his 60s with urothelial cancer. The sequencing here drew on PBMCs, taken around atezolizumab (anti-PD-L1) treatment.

The CDR3 coding sequence is TGTGCCAGCTTAGAGGGCCAGACCCAGTACTTC. Translating it yields CASLEGQTQYF. J is TRBJ2-5 and V is TRBV2; tentatively, D is TRBD2 (5 bases). In germline, CDR1 is SNHLY, CDR2 FYNNEI. The CDR3 runs to 11 residues. V was cut by 8 bases and J by 6 bases, with 10 bases left in between.